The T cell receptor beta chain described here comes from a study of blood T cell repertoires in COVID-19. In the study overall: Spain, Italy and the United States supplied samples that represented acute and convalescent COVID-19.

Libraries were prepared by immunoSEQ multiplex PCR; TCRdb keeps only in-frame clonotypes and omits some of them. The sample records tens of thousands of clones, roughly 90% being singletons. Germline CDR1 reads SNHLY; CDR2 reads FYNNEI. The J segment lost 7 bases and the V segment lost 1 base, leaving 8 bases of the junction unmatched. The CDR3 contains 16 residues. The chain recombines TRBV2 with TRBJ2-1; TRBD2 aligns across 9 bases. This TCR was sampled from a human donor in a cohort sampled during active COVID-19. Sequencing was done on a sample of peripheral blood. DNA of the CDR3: TGTGCCAGCAGTGAAGATTGGGCGGGGGGGAGGAATGAGCAGTTCTTC. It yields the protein CASSEDWAGGRNEQFF.